This T cell receptor (beta chain) comes out of a study of shared clonotypes between healthy human individuals (dated by TCRdb to the early 2020s). About the investigation overall: A few men and a couple of women, aged 18 to 49 years, made up the cohort. For each donor, CD4 naive and CD4 memory were each run on three plates, CD8 naive on two plates, and CD8 memory on one plate. To estimate repertoire size and how much clonotype sharing occurs between individuals, the study deeply sequenced the blood TCR repertoires of about five healthy adults. Libraries were prepared and TCR repertoires were sequenced by different laboratories using diverse techniques, in order to increase sequencing depth and limit assay-specific biases. Leukapheresis yielded between about 0.85 and 10 billion PBMCs per donor.

The table lists this clone with a count of one. Its antigen target is currently unknown. No qualities accompany the bases; no much larger clone lies one base away. Beyond this particular receptor, the publication reports: Pairwise subsampling indicated that sequencing depth was expected to affect the degree of clonotype sharing among donors. Only blood was sampled, and tissue TCR repertoires likely differ from those in blood. Rarefaction of sorted-subset datasets indicated incomplete sequencing despite the large sequencing depth. Compared with non-shared clonotypes, clonotypes shared by all four sorted-subset donors had higher generation probabilities. Because the study included only a small number of donors, the genetic and exposure-history diversity represented was limited. About 5% of naive CD4, 3.5% of naive CD8, about 2.5% of memory CD4, and 0.4% of memory CD8 clonotypes were shared across a few donors. Naive subsets generally had larger estimated clonotype richness than memory subsets.

Healthy HIV-negative adults with no recently reported acute infections or vaccinations were included as donors. Only Caucasian adults living in Nashville, Tennessee, USA were represented among the donors. Magnetic negative selection was used to enrich CD4+ T cells, after which naive cells were positively selected on CD45RA and the negative fraction became the memory subset. After blood collection by leukapheresis, PBMCs were isolated using Ficoll-Histopaque density gradient centrifugation and then cryopreserved in the vapor phase of liquid nitrogen. Purity and quantity of every magnetically sorted T cell population were checked by analytical flow cytometry. From each sorted fraction, genomic DNA was isolated and quantified by UV absorbance on a Nanodrop 2000c. TCR CDR3 regions were amplified from genomic DNA by multiplex PCR using the deep immunoSEQ assay. Extracted genomic DNA from each cell subset was spread evenly across all wells of several immunoSEQ 96-well plates, with each plate serving as a replicate. For sorted subsets, each replicate PCR was loaded with approximately 200 ng genomic DNA, equivalent to approximately 33,000 T cell genomes. Purified libraries were measured with a Qubit 3.0 fluorometer, size-checked on a Bioanalyzer 2100, and measured again with the KAPA Library Quantification kit. Each immunoSEQ 96-well plate was sequenced on its own single-read 150-cycle Illumina NextSeq 550 flow cell. The authors processed their data as follows. Because the immunoSEQ output included only junctional sequences and no quality scores, the filtering could not be the same as the filtering used for full-length reads. To assign V/J genes and CDR3, sequences were annotated against IMGT germline references using PyIR, a Python wrapper for IgBLAST v1.9. Reads were removed for weak V/J assignments (E-value above 1e-6), missing CDR3, stop codons, out-of-frame junctions, or ambiguous translated residues. V3J clonotypes were defined by identical inferred V gene, J gene, and CDR3 amino acid sequence. Percentage overlap between repertoires was computed as shared unique clonotypes divided by the size of the smaller repertoire. RTK rarefaction, the Chao1 estimator, and Recon v2.1 estimates of unobserved clonotypes were used to assess repertoire richness. Generation probabilities for all TCRbeta clonotypes obtained by the gDNA method from several donors were computed using OLGA. In TCRdb, the immuneACCESS table is reduced to in-frame sequences with V and J assigned. These tables do not hold every clone; where another copy was compared, an unresolved V gene accounts for under half, and the others remain unexplained. V and J calls and clone size follow that table, whereas D and trimming were derived from the DNA. A total of roughly 2.5 million clones appear in this sample, approximately 92% of them only once. The biggest ten clones account for around 0.14% of the sample.

The CDR3 contains 15 residues, cysteine and phenylalanine counted. Only the CDR3 DNA is retained, 45 bases long and in frame from the first base. The CDR1 and CDR2 encoded by the germline V gene are ENHRY and SYGVKD. Between the V and J ends, shortened by 0 bases and 0 bases respectively, the junction contains 8 bases. This TCR came from a man between 18 and 29 years old in good health. This chain is built from TRBV10-3 and TRBJ1-1; the D gene is unclear. The sample was naive CD4+ T cells sorted from blood. This specimen's cell subset or site label, per the study, means: CD45RA+ positively selected. The CDR3 here reads CAISESGELNTEAFF. DNA sequence: TGTGCCATCAGTGAGTCCGGGGAGTTGAACACTGAAGCTTTCTTT.